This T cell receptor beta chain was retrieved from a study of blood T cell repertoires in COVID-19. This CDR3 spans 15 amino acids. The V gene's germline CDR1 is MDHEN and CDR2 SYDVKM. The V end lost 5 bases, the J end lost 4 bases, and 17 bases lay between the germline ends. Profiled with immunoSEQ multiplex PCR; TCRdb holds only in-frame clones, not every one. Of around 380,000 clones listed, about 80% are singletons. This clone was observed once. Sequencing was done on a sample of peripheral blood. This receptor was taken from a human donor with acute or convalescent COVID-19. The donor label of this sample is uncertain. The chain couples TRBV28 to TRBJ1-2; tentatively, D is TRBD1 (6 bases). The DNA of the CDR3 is TGTGCCAGCAGTGTAGGGGGGGCCGGTCTCTATGGCTACACCTTC. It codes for CASSVGGAGLYGYTF.